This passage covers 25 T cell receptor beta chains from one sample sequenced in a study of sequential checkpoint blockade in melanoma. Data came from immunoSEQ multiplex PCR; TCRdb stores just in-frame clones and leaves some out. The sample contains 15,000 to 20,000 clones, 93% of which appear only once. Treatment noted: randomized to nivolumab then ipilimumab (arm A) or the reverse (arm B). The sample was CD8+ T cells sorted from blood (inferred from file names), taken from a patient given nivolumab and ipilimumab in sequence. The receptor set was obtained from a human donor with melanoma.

CDR3 nucleotides: TGTGCCAGCAGGACAGGGAAAGGCTACACCTTC. Amino acid sequence: CASRTGKGYTF. The chain is built from TRBV7-2 and TRBJ1-2; 7 bases align to TRBD1. Germline CDR1 is SGHTA and CDR2 is FQGNSA. The CDR3 consists of 11 residues. The trim removed 6 bases at V and 8 bases at J, leaving 3 bases unmatched.

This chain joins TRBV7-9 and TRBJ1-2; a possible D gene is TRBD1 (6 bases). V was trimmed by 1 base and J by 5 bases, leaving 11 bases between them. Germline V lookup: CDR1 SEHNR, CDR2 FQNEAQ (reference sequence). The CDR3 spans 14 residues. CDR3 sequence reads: CASSLVGARYGYTF. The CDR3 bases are TGTGCCAGCAGCTTAGTGGGGGCCCGGTATGGCTACACCTTC.

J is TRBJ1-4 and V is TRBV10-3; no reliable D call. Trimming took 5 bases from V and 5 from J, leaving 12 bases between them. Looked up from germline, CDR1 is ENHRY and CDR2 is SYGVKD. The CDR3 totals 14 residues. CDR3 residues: CAISTDGSNEKLFF. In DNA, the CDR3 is TGTGCCATCAGTACAGACGGCTCCAATGAAAAACTGTTTTTT.

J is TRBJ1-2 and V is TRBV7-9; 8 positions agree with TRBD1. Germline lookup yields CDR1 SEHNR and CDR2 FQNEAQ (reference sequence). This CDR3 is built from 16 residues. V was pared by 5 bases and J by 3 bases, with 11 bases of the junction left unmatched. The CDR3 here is CASSRTGGPSYYGYTF. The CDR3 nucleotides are TGTGCCAGCAGCCGCACAGGGGGTCCAAGCTACTATGGCTACACCTTC. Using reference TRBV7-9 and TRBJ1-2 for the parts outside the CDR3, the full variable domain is DTGVSQNPRHKITKRGQNVTFRCDPISEHNRLYWYRQTLGQGPEFLTYFQNEAQLEKSRLLSDRFSAERPKGSFSTLEIQRTEQGDSAMYLCASSRTGGPSYYGYTFGSGTRLTVV.

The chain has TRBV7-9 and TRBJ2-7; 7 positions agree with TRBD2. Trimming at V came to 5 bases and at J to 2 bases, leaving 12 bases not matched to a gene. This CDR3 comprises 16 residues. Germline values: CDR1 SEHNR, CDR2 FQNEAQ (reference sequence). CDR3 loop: CASSPARGDSTYEQYV. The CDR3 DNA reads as TGTGCCAGCAGCCCCGCTCGGGGGGATTCTACCTACGAGCAGTACGTC.

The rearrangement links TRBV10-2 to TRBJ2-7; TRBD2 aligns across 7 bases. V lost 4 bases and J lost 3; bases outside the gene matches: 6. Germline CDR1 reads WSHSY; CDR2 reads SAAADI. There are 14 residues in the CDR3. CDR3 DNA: TGCGCCAGCAGTGTGTCTAGCGGCTACTACGAGCAGTACTTC. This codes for CASSVSSGYYEQYF.

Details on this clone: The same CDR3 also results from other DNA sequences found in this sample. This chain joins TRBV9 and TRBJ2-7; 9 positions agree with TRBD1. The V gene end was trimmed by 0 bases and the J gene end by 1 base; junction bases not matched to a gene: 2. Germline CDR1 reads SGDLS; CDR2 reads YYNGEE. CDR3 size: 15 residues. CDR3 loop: CASSVEGTGSYEQYF. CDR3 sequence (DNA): TGTGCCAGCAGCGTAGAAGGGACAGGGTCCTACGAGCAGTACTTC.

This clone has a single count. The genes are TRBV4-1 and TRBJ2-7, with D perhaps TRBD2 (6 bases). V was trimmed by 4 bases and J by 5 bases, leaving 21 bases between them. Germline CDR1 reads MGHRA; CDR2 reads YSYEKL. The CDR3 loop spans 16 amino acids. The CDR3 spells CASSPDPGDPYHEQYF. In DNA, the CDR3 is TGCGCCAGCAGCCCCGACCCGGGAGATCCCTACCACGAGCAGTACTTC.

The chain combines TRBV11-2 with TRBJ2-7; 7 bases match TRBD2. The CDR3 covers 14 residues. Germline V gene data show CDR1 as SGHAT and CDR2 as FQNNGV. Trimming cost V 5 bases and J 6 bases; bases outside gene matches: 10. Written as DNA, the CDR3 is TGTGCCAGCAGCATAGGTGGGACTATCTTCGAGCAGTACTTC. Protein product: CASSIGGTIFEQYF.

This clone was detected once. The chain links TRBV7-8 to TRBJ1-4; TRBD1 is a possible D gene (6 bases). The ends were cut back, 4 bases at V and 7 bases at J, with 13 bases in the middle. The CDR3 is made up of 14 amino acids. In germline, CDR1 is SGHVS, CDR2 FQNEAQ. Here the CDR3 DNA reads TGTGCCAGCAGCTCCCGGAGGGGGGGTGAAAAACTGTTTTTT. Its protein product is CASSSRRGGEKLFF.

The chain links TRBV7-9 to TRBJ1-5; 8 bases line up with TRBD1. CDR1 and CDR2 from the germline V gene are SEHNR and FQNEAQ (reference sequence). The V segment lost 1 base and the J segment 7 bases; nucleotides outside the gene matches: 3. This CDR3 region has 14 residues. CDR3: CASSLGQGKQPQHF. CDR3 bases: TGTGCCAGCAGCTTAGGACAGGGGAAGCAGCCCCAGCATTTT.

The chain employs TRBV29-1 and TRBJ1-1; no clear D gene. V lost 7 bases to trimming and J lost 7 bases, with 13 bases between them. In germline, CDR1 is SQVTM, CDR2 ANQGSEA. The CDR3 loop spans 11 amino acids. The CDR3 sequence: CSGGETVEAFF. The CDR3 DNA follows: TGCAGCGGTGGGGAGACCGTTGAAGCTTTCTTT. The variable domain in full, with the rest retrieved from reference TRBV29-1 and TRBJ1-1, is SAVISQKPSRDICQRGTSLTIQCQVDSQVTMMFWYRQQPGQSLTLIATANQGSEATYESGFVIDKFPISRPNLTFSTLTVSNMSPEDSSIYLCSGGETVEAFFGQGTRLTVV.

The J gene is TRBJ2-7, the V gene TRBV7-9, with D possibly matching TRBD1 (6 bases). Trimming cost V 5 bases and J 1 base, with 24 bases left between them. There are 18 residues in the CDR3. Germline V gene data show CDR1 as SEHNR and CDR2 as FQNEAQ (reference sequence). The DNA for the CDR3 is TGTGCCAGCAGCGGAGAGAAACTTTACAGGGAAGGGTCCTACGAGCAGTACTTC. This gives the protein CASSGEKLYREGSYEQYF.

The CDR3 sequence is CASSQDSTGGYEQYF. The CDR3 region has the DNA TGCGCCAGCAGCCAAGATTCGACAGGGGGCTACGAGCAGTACTTC. This chain connects TRBV4-3 to TRBJ2-5, with 9 nucleotides matching TRBD1. The J call may be wrong; the DNA end is better matched by TRBJ2-7. The CDR3 totals 15 residues. CDR1 is LGHNA, CDR2 YSLEER, per germline.

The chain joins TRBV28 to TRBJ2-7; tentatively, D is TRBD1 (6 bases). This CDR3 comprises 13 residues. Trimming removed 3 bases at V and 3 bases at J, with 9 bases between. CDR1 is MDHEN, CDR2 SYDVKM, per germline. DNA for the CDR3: TGTGCCAGCAGTTTTAGGACAGACTACGAGCAGTACTTC. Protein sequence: CASSFRTDYEQYF. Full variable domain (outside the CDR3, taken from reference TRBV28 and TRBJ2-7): DVKVTQSSRYLVKRTGEKVFLECVQDMDHENMFWYRQDPGLGLRLIYFSYDVKMKEKGDIPEGYSVSREKKERFSLILESASTNQTSMYLCASSFRTDYEQYFGPGTRLTVT.

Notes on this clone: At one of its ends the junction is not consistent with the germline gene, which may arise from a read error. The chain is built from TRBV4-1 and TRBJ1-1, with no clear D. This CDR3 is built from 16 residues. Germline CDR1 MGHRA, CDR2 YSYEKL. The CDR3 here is CASSQETGYLNAEAFF. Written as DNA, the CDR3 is TGCGCCAGCAGCCAAGAAACGGGGTACCTGAACGCTGAAGCTTTCTTT.

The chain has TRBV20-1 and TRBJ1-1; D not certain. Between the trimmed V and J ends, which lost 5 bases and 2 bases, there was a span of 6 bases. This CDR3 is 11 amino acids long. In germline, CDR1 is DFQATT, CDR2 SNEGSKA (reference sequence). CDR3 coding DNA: TGCAGTGCTCCACTTAACACTGAAGCTTTCTTT. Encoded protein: CSAPLNTEAFF.

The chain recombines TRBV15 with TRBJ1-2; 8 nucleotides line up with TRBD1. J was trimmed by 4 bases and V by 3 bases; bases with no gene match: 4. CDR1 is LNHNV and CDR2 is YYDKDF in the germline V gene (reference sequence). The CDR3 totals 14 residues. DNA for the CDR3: TGTGCCACCAGCAGGGTACAGGGGGGCTATGGCTACACCTTC. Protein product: CATSRVQGGYGYTF.

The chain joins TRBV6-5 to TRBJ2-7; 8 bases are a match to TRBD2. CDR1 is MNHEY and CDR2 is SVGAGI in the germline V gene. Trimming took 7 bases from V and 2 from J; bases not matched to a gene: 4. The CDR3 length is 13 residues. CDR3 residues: CASTPGGAYEQYV. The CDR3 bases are TGTGCCAGCACTCCGGGGGGGGCCTACGAGCAGTACGTC.

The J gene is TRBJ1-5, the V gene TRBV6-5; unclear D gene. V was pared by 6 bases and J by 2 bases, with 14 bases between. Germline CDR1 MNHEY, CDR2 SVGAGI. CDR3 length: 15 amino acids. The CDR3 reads CASRRTWGGNQPQHF. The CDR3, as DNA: TGTGCCAGCAGGCGGACTTGGGGAGGCAATCAGCCCCAGCATTTT.

As DNA, the CDR3 is TGTGCCAGCAGTCTGGGACAGGGTGTAAATCAGCCCCAGCATTTT. This gives the protein CASSLGQGVNQPQHF. This sequence joins TRBV27 and TRBJ1-5, with TRBD1 matching over 9 bases. The V gene end was trimmed by 5 bases and the J gene end by 4 bases; junction bases not matched to a gene: 6. The V gene's germline CDR1 is MNHEY and CDR2 SMNVEV (reference sequence). The CDR3 spans 15 residues.

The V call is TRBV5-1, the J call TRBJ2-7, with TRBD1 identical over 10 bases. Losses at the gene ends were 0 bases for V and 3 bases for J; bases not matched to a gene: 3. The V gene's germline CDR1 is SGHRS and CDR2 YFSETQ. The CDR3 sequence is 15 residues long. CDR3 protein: CASSLGQGAIYEQYF. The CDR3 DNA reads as TGCGCCAGCAGCTTGGGACAGGGGGCCATCTACGAGCAGTACTTC.

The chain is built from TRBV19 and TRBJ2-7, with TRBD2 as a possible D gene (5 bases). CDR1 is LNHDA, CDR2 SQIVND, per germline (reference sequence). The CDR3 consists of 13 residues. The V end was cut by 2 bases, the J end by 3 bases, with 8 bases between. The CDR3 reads CASSIRAGYEQYV. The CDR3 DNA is TGTGCCAGTAGTATACGTGCGGGCTACGAGCAGTACGTC.

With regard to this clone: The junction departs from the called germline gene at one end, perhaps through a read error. The chain's CDR3 is CASRPGQGSTIYF. For the CDR3, the DNA is TGTGCCAGCAGACCGGGACAGGGAAGCACCATATATTTT. The chain uses TRBV7-9 and TRBJ1-3, with 9 bases fitting TRBD1. CDR1 and CDR2 (germline): SEHNR, FQNEAQ (reference sequence). This CDR3 comprises 13 residues. Drawing the rest from reference TRBV7-9 and TRBJ1-3, the complete variable domain is DTGVSQNPRHKITKRGQNVTFRCDPISEHNRLYWYRQTLGQGPEFLTYFQNEAQLEKSRLLSDRFSAERPKGSFSTLEIQRTEQGDSAMYLCASRPGQGSTIYFGEGSWLTVV.

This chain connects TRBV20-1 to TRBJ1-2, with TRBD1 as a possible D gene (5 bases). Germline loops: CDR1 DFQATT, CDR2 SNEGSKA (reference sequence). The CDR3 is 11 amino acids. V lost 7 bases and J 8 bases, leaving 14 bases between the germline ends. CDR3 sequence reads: CSGGREGGYTF. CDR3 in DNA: TGCAGTGGGGGACGGGAGGGGGGCTACACCTTC.